This is a list of T cell receptor beta chains from one sample in a study of shared clonotypes between healthy human individuals. Sequencing used immunoSEQ multiplex PCR; TCRdb keeps in-frame clones, though not all of them. The sample records about 610,000 clones, roughly 97% being singletons. What was sequenced was naive CD4+ T cells sorted from blood. Receptors originate from a woman aged 25 to 45 in good health. CDR3s include the opening cysteine and the closing phenylalanine or tryptophan.

J gene | V gene | CDR3 protein
TRBJ2-2 | TRBV19 | CASGQGQGGTGELFF
TRBJ2-2 | TRBV9 | CASSGQGASTGELFF
TRBJ2-3 | TRBV2 | CASGTEFRDTQYF
TRBJ2-1 | TRBV28 | CASSDYQGSEQFF
TRBJ1-2 | TRBV5-1 | CASSFATGKIRDYGYTF
TRBJ2-3 | TRBV28 | CASLASAGVGVTDTQYF
TRBJ2-7 | TRBV19 | CASSHRGRLVYEQYF
TRBJ2-7 | TRBV9 | CASSVASGAATYEQYF
TRBJ2-5 | TRBV5-1 | CASRDRAPEETQYF
TRBJ2-2 | TRBV28 | CASSFLGNTGELFF